These 9 T cell receptor beta chains were all obtained from the same sample, sequenced in a study of shared clonotypes between healthy human individuals (TCRdb year 2020). Library preparation employed the immunoSEQ multiplex PCR assay. The table was pulled from immuneACCESS by TCRdb, which kept in-frame rearrangements only. Such tables lose some clones; where checked, under half of the loss comes from unresolved V genes, and the rest has no known cause. The sample table contains roughly 1,000,000 clones; only one count was recorded for around 78% of them. The leading ten clones occupy under 0.65% of the sample. Sample: memory CD4+ T cells from PBMCs. Read against the paper, the sample's cell subset or site label means: CD45RA-negative fraction. Receptors were obtained from a man younger than 30 in good health. Some clones in this sample may be carry-over from other donors' samples.

The V and J genes are TRBV7-2 and TRBJ1-1; TRBD1 matches at 10 bases. The CDR3 is 16 amino acids. V trimming: 0 bases; J trimming: 4 bases; junction bases outside the gene matches: 5. Germline CDR1 SGHTA, CDR2 FQGNSA. The CDR3 DNA reads as TGTGCCAGCAGCTTAGCTCGGACAGGGGGACGCACTGAAGCTTTCTTT. Translating gives CASSLARTGGRTEAFF.

The chain links TRBV29-1 to TRBJ1-1; D ambiguous. The CDR3 sequence is 12 residues long. Trimming removed 7 bases at V and 4 bases at J, with 13 bases between. Germline values: CDR1 SQVTM, CDR2 ANQGSEA. The CDR3 reads CSGKRGPTEAFF. CDR3 DNA sequence: TGCAGCGGAAAACGGGGTCCCACTGAAGCTTTCTTT.

The CDR3 protein is CASSPQGNSNQPQHF. The CDR3 bases are TGTGCCAGCTCACCACAGGGAAATAGCAATCAGCCCCAGCATTTT. The gene calls are TRBV18 and TRBJ1-5, with unresolved D. Trimming removed 1 base from V and 0 bases from J, with 7 bases in between. CDR3 size: 15 residues. In germline, CDR1 is KGHSH, CDR2 LQKENI.

This chain connects TRBV4-3 to TRBJ1-3, with 7 bases identical to TRBD1. Germline V lookup: CDR1 LGHNA, CDR2 YSLEER. The CDR3 runs 15 residues. V lost 0 bases to trimming and J lost 4 bases; unmatched junction nucleotides: 3. The CDR3 nucleotides are TGCGCCAGCAGCCAAGAACCAGGGGGAGGAAACACCATATATTTT. Translated: CASSQEPGGGNTIYF.

The gene calls are TRBV5-1 and TRBJ2-2, with D uncertain. The CDR3 covers 15 residues. V lost 4 bases and J 4 bases, leaving 14 bases between the germline ends. Germline V gene lookup returns CDR1 SGHRS and CDR2 YFSETQ. The CDR3 loop is CASSPPRIGTGELFF. The CDR3 DNA is TGCGCCAGCAGCCCGCCCCGGATCGGCACCGGGGAGCTGTTTTTT.

The chain employs TRBV5-1 and TRBJ1-1; the match to TRBD1 covers 8 bases. Germline CDR1 SGHRS, CDR2 YFSETQ. Trimming took 0 bases from V and 0 from J; bases not matched to a gene: 7. The CDR3 covers 17 residues. The CDR3 nucleotides are TGCGCCAGCAGCTTGGGGGACAGGACTTCAATGAACACTGAAGCTTTCTTT. Residues: CASSLGDRTSMNTEAFF.

This rearrangement joins TRBV28 to TRBJ2-1, with D maybe TRBD2 (6 bases). The length of the CDR3 is 15 residues. Germline assignment: CDR1 MDHEN and CDR2 SYDVKM. V lost 5 bases and J 5 bases, leaving 16 bases between the germline ends. CDR3 in DNA: TGTGCCAGCAGTCCCCACCGGGAGTTCAACAATGAGCAGTTCTTC. Amino acids: CASSPHREFNNEQFF.

This clone appeared once. CDR3 nucleotides: TGTGCCAGCAGACTGGGGAATCGGGAAAAACTGTTTTTT. It is translated as CASRLGNREKLFF. The rearrangement joins TRBV6-5 to TRBJ1-4; the D is unclear. Trimming pared 6 bases from V and 8 bases from J, leaving 13 bases between. Germline V CDR1 and CDR2: MNHEY, SVGAGI. CDR3 length: 13 amino acids.

The DNA for the CDR3 is TGTGCCAGCAGGGAGGACAGGGGGCGGGAGACCCAGTACTTC. Translating it yields CASREDRGRETQYF. The J gene is TRBJ2-5, the V gene TRBV2; 11 nucleotides align to TRBD1. Germline V gives CDR1 SNHLY, CDR2 FYNNEI. The V and J ends lost 6 bases and 5 bases, in that order; junction bases with no gene match: 5. The CDR3 is made up of 14 amino acids.